These 27 T cell receptor beta chains were all obtained from the same sample, sequenced in a study of blood T cell repertoires in COVID-19. Repertoires were generated with immunoSEQ multiplex PCR, while TCRdb's copy carries only in-frame clones and drops some. The table records about 120,000 clones, 75% to 90% of them present only once. The sample comprised peripheral blood. The receptors derive from a woman in her 70s with acute or convalescent COVID-19.

This chain connects TRBV12-2 to TRBJ2-3; no check of the table's D call, TRBD2, against the DNA was made. TRBV12-2 is a known pseudogene. CDR3 size: 14 residues. The CDR3 here is CASRLAGRTDTQYF. The CDR3 DNA reads as TGTGCAAGTCGCTTGGCGGGACGCACAGATACGCAGTATTTT.

V gene TRBV3-1 (or the pseudogene TRBV3-2) combines with J gene TRBJ2-2, with TRBD1 as a possible D gene (6 bases). Looked up from germline, CDR1 is LGHDT and CDR2 is YNNKEL (reference sequence). The CDR3 has 15 residues. Trimming removed 3 bases from V and 3 bases from J, with 11 bases in between. The CDR3 sequence: CASSQADSYTGELFF. In DNA, the CDR3 is TGTGCCAGCAGCCAGGCGGACAGTTACACCGGGGAGCTGTTTTTT.

The V call is TRBV30, the J call TRBJ1-5; the D is unclear. The CDR3 is made up of 16 amino acids. Germline loops: CDR1 GTSNPN, CDR2 SVGIG (reference sequence). Trimming shortened V by 2 bases and J by 9 bases, and 23 bases separated the two germline ends. Here the CDR3 reads CAWSQIGRGTAGPQHF. Written as DNA, the CDR3 is TGTGCCTGGAGTCAAATTGGTCGCGGAACTGCGGGGCCCCAGCATTTT. The full variable domain, in which reference TRBV30 and TRBJ1-5 provide the parts outside the CDR3, is SQTIHQWPATLVQPVGSPLSLECTVEGTSNPNLYWYRQAAGRGLQLLFYSVGIGQISSEVPQNLSASRPQDRQFILSSKKLLLSDSGFYLCAWSQIGRGTAGPQHFGDGTRLSIL.

The V and J genes are TRBV7-9 and TRBJ1-4; unclear D gene. The V end lost 4 bases, the J end lost 8 bases, and 17 bases lay between the germline ends. Per germline, CDR1 SEHNR and CDR2 FQNEAQ (reference sequence). The CDR3 contains 15 residues. DNA of the CDR3: TGTGCCAGCAGCTCACATCGGGATGGGGAGGAAAAACTGTTTTTT. It yields the protein CASSSHRDGEEKLFF.

The rearrangement links TRBV5-6 to TRBJ1-1, with D unclear. V lost 5 bases and J lost 3, with 11 bases in between. Germline CDR1 reads SGHDT; CDR2 reads YYEEEE. The CDR3 contains 13 residues. CDR3 DNA: TGTGCCAGCAGTCCGGACTGGGACACTGAAGCTTTCTTT. Translation: CASSPDWDTEAFF.

V gene TRBV28 combines with J gene TRBJ2-1; 7 bases agree with TRBD1. CDR1 and CDR2 from the germline V gene are MDHEN and SYDVKM. The CDR3 contains 13 residues. The V and J ends lost 5 bases and 5 bases, in that order; junction bases with no gene match: 3. The CDR3 reads CASSIGTDNEQFF. The CDR3 DNA reads TGTGCCAGCAGTATCGGGACAGACAATGAGCAGTTCTTC.

The chain couples TRBV18 to TRBJ2-1; 9 bases are a match to TRBD1. CDR1 KGHSH and CDR2 LQKENI come from the germline V gene. This CDR3 is 14 amino acids long. J was trimmed by 8 bases and V by 3 bases; bases with no gene match: 5. The CDR3 DNA reads TGTGCCAGCTCACCGGGACAGGGAGTCGATGAGCAGTTCTTC. Protein sequence: CASSPGQGVDEQFF.

The chain carries TRBV13 and TRBJ1-2; D gene ambiguous. CDR1 and CDR2 from the germline V gene are PRHDT and FYEKMQ (reference sequence). Trimming pared 5 bases from V and 6 bases from J, leaving 13 bases between. This CDR3 contains 13 residues. CDR3 coding DNA: TGTGCCAGCAGCCCCCCCGGAGGGCATGGCTACACCTTC. Protein product: CASSPPGGHGYTF.

The CDR3 loop is CASSWGQGSFTEKLFF. CDR3 sequence (DNA): TGTGCCAGCAGTTGGGGACAGGGAAGCTTTACTGAAAAACTGTTTTTT. The rearrangement uses TRBV28 and TRBJ1-4; 9 positions agree with TRBD1. Losses at the gene ends were 4 bases for V and 7 bases for J; bases not matched to a gene: 10. The germline CDR1 and CDR2 sequences are MDHEN and SYDVKM. The CDR3 is made up of 16 amino acids.

The CDR3 DNA reads as TGCGCCAGCAGTGAGTCACTTAATTCACCCCTCCACTTT. Its protein is CASSESLNSPLHF. The chain employs TRBV10-1 and TRBJ1-6; D remains unclear. The CDR3 has 13 amino acids. Trimming cost V 0 bases and J 6 bases, with 3 bases left between them. Germline CDR1 is WNHNN and CDR2 is SYGVQD (reference sequence).

This clone was detected only once. This chain connects TRBV9 to TRBJ1-4, with TRBD1 matching 8 bases. V was clipped by 4 bases and J by 8 bases; unmatched bases: 10. The CDR3 runs to 15 residues. Per germline, CDR1 SGDLS and CDR2 YYNGEE. The CDR3 DNA sequence: TGTGCCAGCAGCCCCTCGACAGGGGTCGGCGAAAAACTGTTTTTT. Its translation: CASSPSTGVGEKLFF.

This clone appeared a single time. In the same sample, other DNA sequences code for this CDR3. V and J are TRBV28 and TRBJ2-7; D may be TRBD1 (6 bases). Per germline, CDR1 MDHEN and CDR2 SYDVKM. The CDR3 runs to 13 residues. The ends were cut back, 5 bases at V and 2 bases at J, with 10 bases in the middle. The CDR3 DNA sequence: TGTGCCAGCAGTCCCGGACAGACCTACGAGCAGTACTTC. It encodes CASSPGQTYEQYF.

This sequence joins TRBV30 and TRBJ1-1, with D maybe TRBD1 (5 bases). The germline V gene has CDR1 GTSNPN and CDR2 SVGIG (reference sequence). CDR3 length equals 14 residues. Trimming pared 3 bases from V and 3 bases from J, leaving 14 bases between. The CDR3 loop reads CAWRREAGYTEAFF. CDR3 DNA sequence: TGTGCCTGGAGACGAGAGGCAGGGTACACTGAAGCTTTCTTT.

CDR3 in amino acids: CASSSHGGNTEAFF. The DNA of the CDR3 is TGTGCCAGTAGTAGTCACGGGGGGAACACTGAAGCTTTCTTT. This rearrangement joins TRBV19 to TRBJ1-1; a possible D gene is TRBD1 (5 bases). Germline V gene lookup returns CDR1 LNHDA and CDR2 SQIVND (reference sequence). V shed 4 bases and J shed 1 base, with 10 bases lying between them. The CDR3 totals 14 residues. Complete variable domain (other parts from reference TRBV19 and TRBJ1-1): DGGITQSPKYLFRKEGQNVTLSCEQNLNHDAMYWYRQDPGQGLRLIYYSQIVNDFQKGDIAEGYSVSREKKESFPLTVTSAQKNPTAFYLCASSSHGGNTEAFFGQGTRLTVV.

This chain uses TRBV24-1 with TRBJ2-2; the D gene is possibly TRBD1 (5 bases). The germline gives CDR1 KGHDR, CDR2 SFDVKD. This CDR3 is built from 16 residues. Trimming shortened V by 5 bases and J by 7 bases, and 19 bases separated the two germline ends. Here the CDR3 reads CATSVGAGWMDGELFF. CDR3 DNA: TGTGCCACCAGTGTAGGAGCAGGGTGGATGGACGGGGAGCTGTTTTTT.

The J gene is TRBJ2-7, the V gene TRBV3-1 (or the pseudogene TRBV3-2), with D maybe TRBD2 (5 bases). V lost 4 bases to trimming and J lost 7 bases, with 11 bases between them. Germline-derived CDR1 and CDR2 are LGHDT and YNNKEL (reference sequence). The CDR3 has 12 amino acids. This chain's CDR3 is CASSPWAGEQYF. The CDR3 bases are TGTGCCAGCAGCCCCTGGGCGGGTGAGCAGTACTTC.

This clone was recorded once. This chain links TRBV7-9 with TRBJ2-3, with TRBD1 matching over 8 bases. CDR3 length: 16 residues. With V trimmed by 2 bases and J by 0 bases, 4 bases remained unmatched. Germline V gives CDR1 SEHNR, CDR2 FQNEAQ (reference sequence). The CDR3 sequence is CASSLYQGASTDTQYF. CDR3 in DNA: TGTGCCAGCAGCTTATATCAGGGGGCCAGCACAGATACGCAGTATTTT.

V is TRBV18 and J is TRBJ1-1; no reliable D call. The V gene's germline CDR1 is KGHSH and CDR2 LQKENI. The CDR3 runs to 13 residues. Trimming removed 6 bases from V and 1 base from J, with 9 bases in between. CDR3 region: CASSTNSNTEAFF. The CDR3 DNA follows: TGTGCCAGCTCCACCAACTCGAACACTGAAGCTTTCTTT.

This clone was seen a single time. At the DNA level, this CDR3 is encoded by other sequences in the same sample as well. The chain couples TRBV25-1 to TRBJ1-1, with D hard to call. This CDR3 comprises 11 residues. In germline, CDR1 is MGHDK, CDR2 SYGVNS. The germline V and J ends were trimmed by 7 bases and 1 base, with 4 bases remaining between them. DNA of the CDR3: TGTGCCAGCACCAGGAACACTGAAGCTTTCTTT. Its translation: CASTRNTEAFF.

The chain uses TRBV3-1 (or the pseudogene TRBV3-2) and TRBJ2-1; weak D call: TRBD2 (6 bases). This CDR3 has 15 residues. Trimming pared 1 base from V and 4 bases from J, leaving 11 bases between. Germline values: CDR1 LGHDT, CDR2 YNNKEL (reference sequence). The CDR3 region is CASSQGRGIYNEQFF. CDR3 coding DNA: TGTGCCAGCAGCCAAGGGCGGGGAATATACAATGAGCAGTTCTTC.

This clone showed up just once. The chain recombines TRBV6-5 with TRBJ1-4; D is uncertain. This CDR3 spans 13 amino acids. The ends were cut back, 5 bases at V and 8 bases at J, with 12 bases in the middle. CDR1 MNHEY and CDR2 SVGAGI come from the germline V gene. The CDR3 DNA is TGTGCCAGCAGTCGCTCCGGGAAGGAAAAACTGTTTTTT. It translates to CASSRSGKEKLFF.

The chain employs TRBV19 and TRBJ2-1, with 14 bases matching TRBD2. The CDR3 has 21 residues. From germline, CDR1 is LNHDA and CDR2 SQIVND (reference sequence). V lost 4 bases to trimming and J lost 7 bases; unmatched junction nucleotides: 21. The CDR3 spells CASSTTWTGTSGGIKENEQFF. Here the CDR3 DNA reads TGTGCCAGTAGTACCACCTGGACTGGGACTAGCGGGGGCATAAAGGAGAATGAGCAGTTCTTC.

This rearrangement joins TRBV2 to TRBJ2-3, with a tentative D call TRBD2 (6 bases). Germline V CDR1 and CDR2: SNHLY, FYNNEI. V gave up 7 bases and J gave up 2 bases, with 13 bases separating them. CDR3 size: 14 residues. This chain's CDR3 is CASNIIADTDTQYF. The DNA for the CDR3 is TGTGCCAGCAACATTATAGCGGACACAGATACGCAGTATTTT.

The chain combines TRBV20-1 with TRBJ2-5; unclear D gene. The V and J ends lost 6 bases and 5 bases respectively, with 10 bases between them. The germline V gene has CDR1 DFQATT and CDR2 SNEGSKA (reference sequence). The CDR3 loop spans 11 amino acids. DNA for the CDR3: TGCAGTGCCCTCTGGCGGGAGACCCAGTACTTC. The encoded protein is CSALWRETQYF.

The CDR3 loop reads CASSLQGGGQKTQYF. The CDR3 DNA follows: TGTGCCAGCAGCTTGCAGGGGGGTGGCCAGAAAACCCAGTACTTC. The rearrangement uses TRBV5-4 and TRBJ2-5; TRBD1 is a possible D gene (7 bases). The CDR3 consists of 15 residues. Trimming took off 1 base at V and 8 bases at J, with 18 bases between the two ends. Germline V gene lookup returns CDR1 SGHNT and CDR2 YYREEE (reference sequence).

The chain employs TRBV27 and TRBJ2-5; TRBD2 agrees at 10 bases. The CDR3 length is 16 residues. Germline CDR1 and CDR2: MNHEY and SMNVEV (reference sequence). The ends lost 6 bases at V and 0 bases at J; junction bases unmatched: 7. CDR3 sequence: CASSPLAGAYQETQYF. The CDR3 nucleotides read TGTGCCAGCAGCCCTCTAGCGGGGGCCTACCAAGAGACCCAGTACTTC.

V gene TRBV3-1 (or the pseudogene TRBV3-2) combines with J gene TRBJ1-2; 8 bases align to TRBD1. The CDR3 is made up of 14 amino acids. Germline V gene data show CDR1 as LGHDT and CDR2 as YNNKEL (reference sequence). The junction had 1 base not matched to a gene; V was cut back by 0 bases and J by 4 bases. The CDR3 nucleotides read TGTGCCAGCAGCCAAGAACAGGGGGGCTATGGCTACACCTTC. It yields the protein CASSQEQGGYGYTF.